This TCR beta chain was retrieved from a study of cytomegalovirus exposure and HLA in healthy donors. Findings and limits, study-wide: In the 120 validation repertoires, roughly 94% of cluster scores exceeded 0, per a later analysis. It was reported that the classifier diagnosed cytomegalovirus status with high specificity and sensitivity in both the original and validation cohorts. In vitro testing confirmed three CMV-associated chains as specific for CMV antigens.

The CDR3 length is 13 residues. V dropped 2 bases and J dropped 7 bases, with 12 bases sitting between them. CDR1 is MNHEY and CDR2 is SVGAGI in the germline V gene. A few counts support this clone. Its specificity is unknown. The table came from immunoSEQ multiplex PCR; TCRdb's copy has only in-frame clones and leaves some out. The table lists roughly 330,000 clones, roughly 90% of them singletons. A 120-subject validation cohort, separate from the roughly 670-subject first cohort, supplied the donors. The chain carries TRBV6-5 and TRBJ2-7; D is perhaps TRBD1 (6 bases). The sample taken for sequencing was PBMCs. The sequence came from a woman aged 30 to 39 in good health and CMV-seropositive. The CDR3 loop reads CASSYGPGAEQYF. CDR3 nucleotides: TGTGCCAGCAGTTACGGCCCAGGGGCAGAGCAGTACTTC.